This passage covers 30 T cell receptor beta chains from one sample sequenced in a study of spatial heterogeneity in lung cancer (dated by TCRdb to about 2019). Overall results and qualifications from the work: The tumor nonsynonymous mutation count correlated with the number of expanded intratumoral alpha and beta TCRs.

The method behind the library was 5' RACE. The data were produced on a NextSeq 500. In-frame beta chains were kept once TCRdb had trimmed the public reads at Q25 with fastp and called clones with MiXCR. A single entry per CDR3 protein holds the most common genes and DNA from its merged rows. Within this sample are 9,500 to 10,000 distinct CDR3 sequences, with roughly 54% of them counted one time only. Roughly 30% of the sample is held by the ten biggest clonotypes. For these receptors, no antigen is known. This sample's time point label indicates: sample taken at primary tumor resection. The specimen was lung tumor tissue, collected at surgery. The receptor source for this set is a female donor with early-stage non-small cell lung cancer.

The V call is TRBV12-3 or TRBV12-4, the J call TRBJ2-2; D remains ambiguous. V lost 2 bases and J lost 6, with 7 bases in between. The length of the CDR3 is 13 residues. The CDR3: CASSLLRPGELFF. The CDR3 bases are TGTGCCAGCAGTTTACTTCGTCCCGGGGAGCTGTTTTTT.

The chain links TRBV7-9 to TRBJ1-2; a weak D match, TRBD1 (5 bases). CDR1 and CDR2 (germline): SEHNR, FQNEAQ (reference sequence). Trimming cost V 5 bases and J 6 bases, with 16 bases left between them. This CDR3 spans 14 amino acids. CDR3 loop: CASSTPSGTDGYTF. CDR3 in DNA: TGTGCCAGCAGCACTCCATCCGGGACGGATGGCTACACCTTC.

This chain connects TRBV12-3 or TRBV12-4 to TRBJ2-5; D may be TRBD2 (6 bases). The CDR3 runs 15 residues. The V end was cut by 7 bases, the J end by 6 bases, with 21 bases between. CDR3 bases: TGTGCCAGCACCCTTTTCGGGAGTCGCGAACAGACCCAGTACTTC. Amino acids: CASTLFGSREQTQYF.

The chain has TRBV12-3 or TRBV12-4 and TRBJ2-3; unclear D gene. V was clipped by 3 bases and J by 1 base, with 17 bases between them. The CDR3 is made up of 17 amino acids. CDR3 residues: CASSFLRWHLGTDTQYF. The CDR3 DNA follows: TGTGCCAGCAGTTTTTTAAGGTGGCACTTAGGCACAGATACGCAGTATTTT.

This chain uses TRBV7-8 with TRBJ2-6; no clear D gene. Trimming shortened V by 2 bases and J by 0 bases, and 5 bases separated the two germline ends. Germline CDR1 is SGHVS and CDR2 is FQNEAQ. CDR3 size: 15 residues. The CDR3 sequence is CASSLLDSGANVLTF. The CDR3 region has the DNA TGTGCCAGCAGCTTATTGGACTCTGGGGCCAACGTCCTGACTTTC.

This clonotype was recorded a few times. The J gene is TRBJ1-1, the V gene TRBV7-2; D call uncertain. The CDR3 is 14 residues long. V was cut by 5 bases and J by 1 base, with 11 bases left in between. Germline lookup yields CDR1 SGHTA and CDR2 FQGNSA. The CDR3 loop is CASSHSNTNTEAFF. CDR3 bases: TGTGCCAGCAGCCACAGCAACACGAACACTGAAGCTTTCTTT.

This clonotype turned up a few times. This CDR3 reads CASSSRSYNEQFF. CDR3 coding DNA: TGTGCCAGCAGCTCGCGGTCCTACAATGAGCAGTTCTTC. V is TRBV7-8 and J is TRBJ2-1; D is ambiguous. Per the germline V gene, CDR1 is SGHVS and CDR2 is FQNEAQ. Trimming took 4 bases from V and 1 from J, leaving 5 bases between them. The CDR3 sequence is 13 residues long.

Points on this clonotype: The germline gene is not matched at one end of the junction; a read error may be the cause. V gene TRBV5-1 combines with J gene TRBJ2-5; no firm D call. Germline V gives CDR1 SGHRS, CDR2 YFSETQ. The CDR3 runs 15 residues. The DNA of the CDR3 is TGTGCCAGCAGCTCACCGACCAGACACCAAGAGACCCAGTACTTC. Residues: CASSSPTRHQETQYF.

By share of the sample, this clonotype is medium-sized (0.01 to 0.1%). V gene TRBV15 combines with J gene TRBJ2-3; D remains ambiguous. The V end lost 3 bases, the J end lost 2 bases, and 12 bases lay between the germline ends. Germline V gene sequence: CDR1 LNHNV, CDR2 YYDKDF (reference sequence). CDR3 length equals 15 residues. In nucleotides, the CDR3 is TGTGCCACCAGCAGTCGACTTTCTCTCACAGATACGCAGTATTTT. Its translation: CATSSRLSLTDTQYF.

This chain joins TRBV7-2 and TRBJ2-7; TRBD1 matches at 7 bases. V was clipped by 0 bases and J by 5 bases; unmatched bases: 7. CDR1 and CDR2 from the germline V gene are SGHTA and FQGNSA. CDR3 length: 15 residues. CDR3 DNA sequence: TGTGCCAGCAGCTTAGCACCGGGGACAGCCCACGAGCAGTACTTC. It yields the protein CASSLAPGTAHEQYF.

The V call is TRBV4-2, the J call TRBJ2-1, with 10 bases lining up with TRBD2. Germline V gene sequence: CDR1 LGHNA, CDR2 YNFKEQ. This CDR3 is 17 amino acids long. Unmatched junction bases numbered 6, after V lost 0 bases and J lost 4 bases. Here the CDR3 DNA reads TGTGCCAGCAGCCAAGATCCTGCTAGCGGGGGATACAATGAGCAGTTCTTC. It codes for CASSQDPASGGYNEQFF.

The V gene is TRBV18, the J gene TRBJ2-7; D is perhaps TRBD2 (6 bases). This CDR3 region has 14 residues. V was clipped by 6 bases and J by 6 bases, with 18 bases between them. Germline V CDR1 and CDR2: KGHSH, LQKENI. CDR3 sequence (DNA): TGTGCCAGCTCCCCGGGACTCTCCCAGGCCGAGCAGTACTTC. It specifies CASSPGLSQAEQYF.

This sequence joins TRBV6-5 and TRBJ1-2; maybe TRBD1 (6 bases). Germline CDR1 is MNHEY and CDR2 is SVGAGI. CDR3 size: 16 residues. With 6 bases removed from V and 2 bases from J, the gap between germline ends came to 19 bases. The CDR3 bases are TGTGCCAGCAGGCGACTACTGGGCACAGGGAACTATGGCTACACCTTC. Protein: CASRRLLGTGNYGYTF.

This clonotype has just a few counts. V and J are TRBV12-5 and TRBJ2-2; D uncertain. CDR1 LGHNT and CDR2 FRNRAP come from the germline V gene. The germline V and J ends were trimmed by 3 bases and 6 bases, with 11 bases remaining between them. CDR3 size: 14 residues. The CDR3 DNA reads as TGTGCTAGTGGTTTTTCCCAGCTTGCCGGGGAGCTGTTTTTT. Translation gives CASGFSQLAGELFF.

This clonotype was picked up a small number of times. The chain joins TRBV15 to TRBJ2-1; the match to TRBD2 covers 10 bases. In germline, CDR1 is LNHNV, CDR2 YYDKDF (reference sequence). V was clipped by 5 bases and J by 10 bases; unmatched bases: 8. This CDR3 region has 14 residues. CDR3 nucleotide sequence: TGTGCCACCAGCCAGGGACTAGCGTCTTGGGAGCAGTTCTTC. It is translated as CATSQGLASWEQFF.

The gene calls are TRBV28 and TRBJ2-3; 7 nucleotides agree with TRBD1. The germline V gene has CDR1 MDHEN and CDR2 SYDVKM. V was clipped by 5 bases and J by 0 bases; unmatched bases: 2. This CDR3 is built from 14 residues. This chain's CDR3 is CASSMTGSTDTQYF. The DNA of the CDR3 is TGTGCCAGCAGTATGACAGGGAGCACAGATACGCAGTATTTT.

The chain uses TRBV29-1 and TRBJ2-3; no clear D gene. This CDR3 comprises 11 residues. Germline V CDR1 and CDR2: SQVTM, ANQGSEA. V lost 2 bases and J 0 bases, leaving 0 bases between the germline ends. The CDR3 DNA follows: TGCAGCGTTGAAAGCACAGATACGCAGTATTTT. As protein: CSVESTDTQYF.

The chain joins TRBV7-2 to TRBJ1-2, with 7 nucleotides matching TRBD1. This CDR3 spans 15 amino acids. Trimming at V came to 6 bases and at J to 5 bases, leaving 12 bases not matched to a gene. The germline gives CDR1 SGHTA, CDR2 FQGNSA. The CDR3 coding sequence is TGTGCCAGCAGAACGGACAGGCGGTCCTTATATGGCTACACCTTC. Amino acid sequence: CASRTDRRSLYGYTF.

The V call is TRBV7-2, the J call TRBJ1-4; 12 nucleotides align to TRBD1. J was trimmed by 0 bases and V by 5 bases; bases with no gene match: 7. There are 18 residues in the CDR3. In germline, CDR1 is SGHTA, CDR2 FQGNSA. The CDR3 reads CASSLLGQGATTNEKLFF. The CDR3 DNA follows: TGTGCCAGCAGCCTGCTGGGACAGGGGGCTACAACTAATGAAAAACTGTTTTTT.

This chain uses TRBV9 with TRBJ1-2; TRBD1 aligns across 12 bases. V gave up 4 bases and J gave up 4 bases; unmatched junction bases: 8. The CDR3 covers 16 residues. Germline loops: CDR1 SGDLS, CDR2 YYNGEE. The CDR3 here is CASSSPGTGGLYGYTF. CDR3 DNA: TGTGCCAGCAGCTCGCCTGGGACAGGGGGCCTCTATGGCTACACCTTC.

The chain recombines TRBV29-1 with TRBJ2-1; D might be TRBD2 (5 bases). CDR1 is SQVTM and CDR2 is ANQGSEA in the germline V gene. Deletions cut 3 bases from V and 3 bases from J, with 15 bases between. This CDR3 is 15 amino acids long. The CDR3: CSVDPGLRHYNEQFF. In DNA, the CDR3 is TGCAGCGTTGATCCAGGACTGCGTCACTACAATGAGCAGTTCTTC.

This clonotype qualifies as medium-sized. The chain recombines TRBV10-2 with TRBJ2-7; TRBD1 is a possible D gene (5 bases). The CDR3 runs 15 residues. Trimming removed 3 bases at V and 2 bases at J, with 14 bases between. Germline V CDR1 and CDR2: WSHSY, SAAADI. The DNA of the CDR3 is TGCGCCAGCAGTGACCCCAGGGTACCCCCCTACGAGCAGTACTTC. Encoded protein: CASSDPRVPPYEQYF.

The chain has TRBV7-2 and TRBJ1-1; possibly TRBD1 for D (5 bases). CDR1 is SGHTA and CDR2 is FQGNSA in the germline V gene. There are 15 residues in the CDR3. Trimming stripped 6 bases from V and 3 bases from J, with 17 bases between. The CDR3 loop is CASSLHGGGDTEAFF. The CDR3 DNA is TGTGCCAGCAGTCTTCACGGGGGAGGAGACACTGAAGCTTTCTTT.

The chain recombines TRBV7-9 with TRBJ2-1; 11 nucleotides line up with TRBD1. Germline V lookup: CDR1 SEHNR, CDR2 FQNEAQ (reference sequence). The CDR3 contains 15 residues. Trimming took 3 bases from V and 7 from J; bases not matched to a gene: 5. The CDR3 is CASSFPGQGVNEQFF. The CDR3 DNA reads TGTGCCAGCAGCTTTCCGGGACAGGGGGTAAATGAGCAGTTCTTC.

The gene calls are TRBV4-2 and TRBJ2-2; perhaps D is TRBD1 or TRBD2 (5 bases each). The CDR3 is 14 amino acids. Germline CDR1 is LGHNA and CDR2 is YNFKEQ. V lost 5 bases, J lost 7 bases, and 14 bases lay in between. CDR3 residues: CASSSGTTNGELFF. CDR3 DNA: TGTGCCAGCAGCTCGGGGACCACTAACGGGGAGCTGTTTTTT.

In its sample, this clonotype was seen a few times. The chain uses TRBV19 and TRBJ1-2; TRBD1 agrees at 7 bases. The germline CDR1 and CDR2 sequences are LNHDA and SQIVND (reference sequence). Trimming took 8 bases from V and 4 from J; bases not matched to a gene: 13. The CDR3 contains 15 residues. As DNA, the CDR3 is TGTGCCAGTTTAACAAATTCCGGGACAGCCTATGGCTACACCTTC. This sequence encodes CASLTNSGTAYGYTF.

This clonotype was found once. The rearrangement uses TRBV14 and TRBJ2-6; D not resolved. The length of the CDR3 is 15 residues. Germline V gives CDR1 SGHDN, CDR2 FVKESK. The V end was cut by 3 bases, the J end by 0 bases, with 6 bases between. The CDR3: CASSHRISGANVLTF. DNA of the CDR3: TGTGCCAGCAGCCATCGTATCTCTGGGGCCAACGTCCTGACTTTC.

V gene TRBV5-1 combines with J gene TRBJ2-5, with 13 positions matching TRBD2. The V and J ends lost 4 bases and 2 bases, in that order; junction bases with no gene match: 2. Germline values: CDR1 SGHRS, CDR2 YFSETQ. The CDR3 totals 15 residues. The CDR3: CASSPGLAGQETQYF. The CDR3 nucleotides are TGCGCCAGCAGCCCGGGACTAGCGGGGCAAGAGACCCAGTACTTC.

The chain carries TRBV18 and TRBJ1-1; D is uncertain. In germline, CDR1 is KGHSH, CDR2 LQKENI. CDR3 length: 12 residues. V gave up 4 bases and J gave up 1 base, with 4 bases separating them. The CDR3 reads CASSRENTEAFF. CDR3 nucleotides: TGTGCCAGCTCACGCGAGAACACTGAAGCTTTCTTT. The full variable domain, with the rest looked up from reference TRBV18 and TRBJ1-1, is NAGVMQNPRHLVRRRGQEARLRCSPMKGHSHVYWYRQLPEEGLKFMVYLQKENIIDESGMPKERFSAEFPKEGPSILRIQQVVRGDSAAYFCASSRENTEAFFGQGTRLTVV.

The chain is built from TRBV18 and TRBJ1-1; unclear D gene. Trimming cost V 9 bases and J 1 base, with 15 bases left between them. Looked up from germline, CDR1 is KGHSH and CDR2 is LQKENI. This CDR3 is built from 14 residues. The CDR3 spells CASRGWRTNTEAFF. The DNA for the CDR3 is TGTGCCAGTCGTGGGTGGAGGACGAACACTGAAGCTTTCTTT.